One sample yielded the 11 T cell receptor beta chains listed below, sequenced in a study of Ad26.COV2.S vaccination and SARS-CoV-2 variants (dated by TCRdb to the early 2020s). The library was prepared using the immunoSEQ multiplex PCR assay. Entries here come from immuneACCESS through TCRdb and include only in-frame sequences with V and J called. Some clones fail to appear in such tables; in the studies checked, an unresolved V gene covers under half of the shortfall, and the cause of the remainder is unknown. The sample has about 680,000 clones on record, 70% to 90% of them singletons. The ten most abundant clones make up nearly 1.5% of the sample. In light of the paper, this sample's treatment or condition label describes: about 20 received Ad26.COV2.S at low or high dose, single or two shots; 5 received placebo; per-sample allocation not given. For vaccine and placebo recipients, the sequenced repertoires came from samples collected on day 63 after the first injection.

The sample was peripheral blood, taken in a trial of Ad26.COV2.S vaccine versus placebo. These TCRs come from a person between 18 and 65 years old who received the Ad26.COV2.S COVID-19 vaccine or a placebo.

Here the CDR3 DNA reads TGTGCCAGCAGCAAACAGGGGGCAAGACAGCCCCAGCATTTT. It encodes CASSKQGARQPQHF. This chain links TRBV27 with TRBJ1-5; 9 bases line up with TRBD1. Germline V gene sequence: CDR1 MNHEY, CDR2 SMNVEV (reference sequence). Unmatched junction bases numbered 7, after V lost 6 bases and J lost 7 bases. CDR3 length: 14 amino acids.

V usage is TRBV21-1 and J usage is TRBJ1-1. TRBV21-1 constitutes a pseudogene. This CDR3 has 15 amino acids. The CDR3: CASSKLEIKGAEAFF. The CDR3 nucleotides read TGTGCCAGCAGCAAACTCGAGATTAAGGGAGCTGAAGCTTTCTTT.

The rearrangement uses TRBV12-3 or TRBV12-4 and TRBJ1-5, with D hard to call. This CDR3 spans 12 amino acids. V lost 4 bases to trimming and J lost 3 bases, with 4 bases between them. The CDR3 coding sequence is TGTGCCAGCAGTTCGAACAATCAGCCCCAGCATTTT. Translating gives CASSSNNQPQHF.

The chain couples TRBV19 to TRBJ2-3, with 10 bases fitting TRBD2. CDR1 is LNHDA, CDR2 SQIVND, per germline (reference sequence). The CDR3 length is 16 residues. Germline trimming cut 5 bases from V and 1 base from J; bases unmatched to any gene: 6. The DNA of the CDR3 is TGTGCCAGTAGTCCCCTAGCGGGGGTTGGCACAGATACGCAGTATTTT. The encoded protein is CASSPLAGVGTDTQYF.

V and J are TRBV6-2 or TRBV6-3 and TRBJ2-3, with TRBD1 as a possible D gene (5 bases). Germline V CDR1 and CDR2: MNHEY, SVGEGT. V shed 11 bases and J shed 2 bases, with 17 bases lying between them. This CDR3 comprises 14 residues. DNA for the CDR3: TGTGCCTGCAACCCTCGACAGTCCACAGATACGCAGTATTTT. Translating it yields CACNPRQSTDTQYF.

This chain joins TRBV7-9 and TRBJ2-5, with D tentatively TRBD1 (5 bases). The V end lost 0 bases, the J end lost 5 bases, and 13 bases lay between the germline ends. The CDR3 covers 15 residues. Germline values: CDR1 SEHNR, CDR2 FQNEAQ (reference sequence). The CDR3 DNA is TGTGCCAGCAGCTTAGCTCTGACAGACCGGGAGACCCAGTACTTC. Translating gives CASSLALTDRETQYF.

The chain uses TRBV27 and TRBJ2-7, with TRBD2 matching 9 bases. This CDR3 contains 14 residues. V was pared by 6 bases and J by 2 bases, with 5 bases of the junction left unmatched. The germline gives CDR1 MNHEY, CDR2 SMNVEV (reference sequence). The CDR3 here is CASSRAGGTYEQYF. Here the CDR3 DNA reads TGTGCCAGCAGCCGAGCGGGAGGCACCTACGAGCAGTACTTC.

A few counts support this clone. The chain has TRBV5-1 and TRBJ2-1; 9 bases agree with TRBD2. Germline V gene lookup returns CDR1 SGHRS and CDR2 YFSETQ. V shed 0 bases and J 5 bases; nucleotides not matched to a gene: 3. This CDR3 is 15 amino acids long. For the CDR3, the DNA is TGCGCCAGCAGCTTGGCTGGACTAGCGAACAATGAGCAGTTCTTC. Translated: CASSLAGLANNEQFF.

The chain combines TRBV4-3 with TRBJ2-5; TRBD1 matches at 10 bases. CDR3 length: 12 residues. Per germline, CDR1 LGHNA and CDR2 YSLEER. The V segment lost 9 bases and the J segment 6 bases; nucleotides outside the gene matches: 4. The CDR3 spells CARSDRGKTQYF. CDR3 nucleotides: TGCGCCAGATCGGACAGGGGGAAGACCCAGTACTTC.

The chain carries TRBV14 and TRBJ2-2, with D maybe TRBD1 (5 bases). Germline loops: CDR1 SGHDN, CDR2 FVKESK. V was cut by 0 bases and J by 5 bases, with 16 bases left in between. The CDR3 length is 17 residues. The CDR3 is CASSQEVGRAVTGELFF. The CDR3 DNA reads as TGTGCCAGCAGCCAAGAAGTCGGCAGGGCCGTAACCGGGGAGCTGTTTTTT.

V is TRBV19 and J is TRBJ1-5, with a weak D call TRBD1 (5 bases). CDR1 and CDR2 from the germline V gene are LNHDA and SQIVND (reference sequence). The length of the CDR3 is 14 residues. V was pared by 1 base and J by 7 bases, with 11 bases between. CDR3 DNA sequence: TGTGCCAGTAGTATAGTACGGGGCCCGCAGCCCCAGCATTTT. Its translation is CASSIVRGPQPQHF.